This record covers a single T cell receptor beta chain. Its antigen is still unknown. As to time point: week 35, safety follow-up. Each vaccine dose was 300 ug of mutant IDH1 20-mer peptide, with topical imiquimod. Eight vaccine doses were administered to patients at weeks 1, 3, 5, 7, 11, 15, 19 and 23. Patients carried new grade 3 or 4 IDH1-mutant astrocytomas lacking nuclear ATRX. The repertoire was sequenced with immunoSEQ multiplex PCR; TCRdb's copy has only in-frame clones and lacks some. The sample consists of 58,000 or so clones, roughly nine tenths of them appearing once. These data originate in a study of a mutant IDH1 vaccine in newly diagnosed glioma. Study summary: Receipt of radiotherapy, temozolomide, or both preceded the study, and most received both. Overall study findings and caveats: Pseudoprogression apparently tracked independently of changes in top peripheral T cell clonotypes.

The origin of this receptor is a man in his forties or fifties with glioma. This specimen was PBMCs, taken from a glioma patient whose treatment included an IDH1 peptide vaccine.

CDR3 in amino acids: CASSPTSGTDYGYTF. Written as DNA, the CDR3 is TGTGCCAGCAGTCCGACTTCCGGGACAGATTATGGCTACACCTTC. The gene calls are TRBV6-6 and TRBJ1-2; 7 bases match TRBD1. The CDR3 contains 15 residues. Germline lookup yields CDR1 MNHNY and CDR2 SVGAGI (reference sequence). J lost 5 bases, V lost 5 bases, and 11 bases had no gene match.